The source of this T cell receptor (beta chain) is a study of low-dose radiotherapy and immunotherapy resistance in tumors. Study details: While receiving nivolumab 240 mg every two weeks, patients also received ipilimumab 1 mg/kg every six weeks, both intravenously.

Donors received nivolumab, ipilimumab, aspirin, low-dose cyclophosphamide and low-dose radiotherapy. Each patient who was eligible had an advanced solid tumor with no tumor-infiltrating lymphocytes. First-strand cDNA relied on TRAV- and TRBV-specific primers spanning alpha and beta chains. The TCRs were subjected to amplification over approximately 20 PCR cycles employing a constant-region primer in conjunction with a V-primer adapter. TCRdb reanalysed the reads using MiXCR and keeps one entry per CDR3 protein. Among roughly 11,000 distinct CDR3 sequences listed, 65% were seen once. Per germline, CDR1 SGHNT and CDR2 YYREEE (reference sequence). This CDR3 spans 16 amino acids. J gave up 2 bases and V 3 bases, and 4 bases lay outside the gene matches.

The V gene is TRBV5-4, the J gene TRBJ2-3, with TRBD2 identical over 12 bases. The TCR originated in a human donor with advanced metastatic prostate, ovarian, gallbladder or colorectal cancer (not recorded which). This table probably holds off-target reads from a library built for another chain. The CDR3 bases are TGTGCCAGCAGCTGGCTAGCGGGAGGGACCACAGATACGCAGTATTTT. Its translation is CASSWLAGGTTDTQYF.